A selection of T cell receptor beta chains follows, all from one sample in a study of cytomegalovirus exposure and HLA in healthy donors. Sequencing was performed with immunoSEQ multiplex PCR; in TCRdb, only in-frame clones are kept and a portion is missing. The table records 130,000 to 150,000 clones, about nine tenths of them present only once. Specimen: PBMCs. Every receptor here comes from a man aged 18 to 29 in good health and CMV-seronegative. Both conserved end residues are part of each CDR3. D genes are given only for firm matches. The size of a clone is reported for some rows only, either as once, few or many, or as a class for expanded clones.

d_gene	v_gene	j_gene	abundance	CDR3nt	CDR3aa
NA	TRBV19	TRBJ2-7	NA	TGTGCCAGTAGTATCGGCGCAGGGCGCTACGAGCAGTACTTC	CASSIGAGRYEQYF
NA	TRBV9	TRBJ1-3	NA	TGTGCCAGCAGCGCCGACAGTTTCTCTGGAAACACCATATATTTT	CASSADSFSGNTIYF
TRBD1	TRBV2	TRBJ2-6	NA	TGTGCCAGCAGTGGTACAGGGGGACCCTCTGTGGGGGCCAACGTCCTGACTTTC	CASSGTGGPSVGANVLTF
NA	TRBV29-1	TRBJ2-1	few	TGCAGCGTTGAGGGAAGGGGTGAGCAGTTCTTC	CSVEGRGEQFF
NA	TRBV7-6	TRBJ2-6	once	TGTGCCAGCAGCTTTAAGAGTCAGGATTCAAACGGGGCCAACGTCCTGACTTTC	CASSFKSQDSNGANVLTF
TRBD1	TRBV5-8	TRBJ2-7	NA	TGTGCCAGCAGCATTGGGACAGGGGGATCCTACGAGCAGTACTTC	CASSIGTGGSYEQYF
TRBD1	TRBV9	TRBJ1-3	NA	TGTGCCAGCAGCGTAGGCGGGACAGGGAGGGGAAACACCATATATTTT	CASSVGGTGRGNTIYF
TRBD1	TRBV7-8	TRBJ1-5	NA	TGTGCCAGCAGCCCAGGGGGTAGCAATCAGCCCCAGCATTTT	CASSPGGSNQPQHF
TRBD1	TRBV6-1	TRBJ2-7	NA	TGTGCCAGCAGTGACAGGGGGCGCGGGGATAACGAGCAGTACTTC	CASSDRGRGDNEQYF
NA	TRBV7-3	TRBJ2-5	NA	TGTGCCAGCAGCTTAGGGCCGCAAGAGACCCAGTACTTC	CASSLGPQETQYF
TRBD1	TRBV30	TRBJ2-1	NA	TGTGCCTGGAGTGCCTACCGGGACAGGGAAGAGTTCTTC	CAWSAYRDREEFF
TRBD1	TRBV4-3	TRBJ2-5	NA	TGCGCCAGCAGCCAAGACAGGGGGCGCTGGGAGACCCAGTACTTC	CASSQDRGRWETQYF
NA	TRBV5-1	TRBJ2-2	NA	TGCGCCAGCAGCTTGCGGGGTCGCGGGCAGGGGACCGGGGAGCTGTTTTTT	CASSLRGRGQGTGELFF
NA	TRBV18	TRBJ1-2	few	TGTGCCAGCTCACCACCTAGCCTCTCTAACTATGGCTACACCTTC	CASSPPSLSNYGYTF
NA	TRBV6-1	TRBJ1-2	NA	TGTGCCAGCAGTGAAGCATTAAGAGGGAGACTTAGTCCCTATGGCTACACCTTC	CASSEALRGRLSPYGYTF
TRBD2	TRBV6-4	TRBJ2-1	NA	TGTGCCAGCAGCCGGATCGCCACTAGCGGGGGGGCGGGTGAGCAGTTCTTC	CASSRIATSGGAGEQFF
NA	TRBV5-5	TRBJ1-5	NA	TGTGCCAGCAGCTTGGCTGGGGCCAGTGTGGACCAGCCCCAGCATTTT	CASSLAGASVDQPQHF
NA	TRBV5-1	TRBJ1-1	NA	TGCGCCAGCAGCCCCCGTACGGTAAACACTGAAGCTTTCTTT	CASSPRTVNTEAFF
TRBD1	TRBV7-9	TRBJ1-4	NA	TGTGCCAGCAGCTATGGGACAGGGGGTGAGGAAAAACTGTTTTTT	CASSYGTGGEEKLFF
NA	TRBV14	TRBJ1-2	NA	TGTGCCAGCAGCCAGGACAGAATAAGCTATGGCTACACCTTC	CASSQDRISYGYTF
NA	TRBV18	TRBJ1-5	NA	TGTGCCAGCTCTAAAAACGAAGCGGCAGCTCACAATCAGCCCCAGCATTTT	CASSKNEAAAHNQPQHF
TRBD1	TRBV4-2	TRBJ1-5	NA	TGTGCCAGCAGCCAAGGACAGGGGGGCAATCAGCCCCAGCATTTT	CASSQGQGGNQPQHF
TRBD1	TRBV18	TRBJ2-3	NA	TGTGCCAGCTCACCGTGGGACAGGATAACAGATACGCAGTATTTT	CASSPWDRITDTQYF
TRBD2	TRBV5-1	TRBJ2-1	NA	TGCGCCAGCAGCTTGGTTAGCGGGGGGACCTACAATGAGCAGTTCTTC	CASSLVSGGTYNEQFF
TRBD2	TRBV19	TRBJ2-1	NA	TGTGCCAGTAGTATAGATCGACTAGCTGCCAGCTCCTACAATGAGCAGTTCTTC	CASSIDRLAASSYNEQFF
NA	TRBV5-1	TRBJ2-1	once	TGCGCCAGCAGCCCCCAGAGGCGGAGCTCCTACAATGAGCAGTTCTTC	CASSPQRRSSYNEQFF
NA	TRBV5-1	TRBJ2-5	NA	TGCGCCAGCAGCTTGCAGGTCTCGCAGGAGACCCAGTACTTC	CASSLQVSQETQYF
NA	TRBV10-1	TRBJ2-5	NA	TGCGCCAGCAGTGAGAGGGGCTGGGAGACCCAGTACTTC	CASSERGWETQYF
NA	TRBV19	TRBJ1-5	NA	TGTGCCAGTAGTACCTCACAGGATGGCACCCAGCATTTT	CASSTSQDGTQHF
TRBD1	TRBV19	TRBJ2-2	NA	TGTGCTACTTCCAGGGGGCCAAAACAAAACACCGGGGAGCTGTTTTTT	CATSRGPKQNTGELFF
NA	TRBV6-5	TRBJ1-3	NA	TGTGCCAGCATTTCGGCAGGGGGAAACACCATATATTTT	CASISAGGNTIYF
NA	TRBV2	TRBJ2-5	NA	TGTGCCAGCAATCGAGGGCAGCAAGAGACCCAGTACTTC	CASNRGQQETQYF
NA	TRBV7-9	TRBJ1-2	NA	TGTGCCAGTAATGGCTACACCTTC	CASNGYTF
TRBD1	TRBV7-7	TRBJ2-1	NA	TGTGCCAGCAGCCAGGGACAGGCCTGGCGTGAGGGTGAGCAGTTCTTC	CASSQGQAWREGEQFF
NA	TRBV19	TRBJ2-1	few	TGTGCCAGTAGTATAACAGGGTCCGTCTATCTCTACAATGAGCAGTTCTTC	CASSITGSVYLYNEQFF
NA	TRBV2	TRBJ2-3	NA	TGTGCCAGCAGTGAGGGGCAGGGCCAAACCCCCAAGTATTTT	CASSEGQGQTPKYF
NA	TRBV14	TRBJ2-2	NA	TGTGCCAGCAGCCAAGATGTGGGGGCCAATAGGCATCGGCTGTTTTTT	CASSQDVGANRHRLFF
NA	TRBV30	TRBJ1-4	NA	TGTGCCTGGAGTGTTTCACAGGGCGGAAATGAAAAACTGTTTTTT	CAWSVSQGGNEKLFF
NA	TRBV9	TRBJ2-5	NA	TGTGCCAGCAGCGTAGAGCCAGGCGAAGAGACCCAGTACTTC	CASSVEPGEETQYF
TRBD1	TRBV19	TRBJ2-1	NA	TGTGCCAGTAGGCCCGGGACAGGGAAGGTCAATGAGCAGTTCTTC	CASRPGTGKVNEQFF
NA	TRBV27	TRBJ1-5	NA	TGTGCCAGCAGTCCTCGGAGGGGGGGAGTTGGCAGTCAGCCCCAGCATTTT	CASSPRRGGVGSQPQHF